This T cell receptor beta chain originates from a study of OX40 agonist ivuxolimab in advanced cancers. Study information: Patients received intravenous ivuxolimab every 2 weeks at 0.01 to 10 mg/kg.

Data came from immunoSEQ multiplex PCR; TCRdb stores just in-frame clones and leaves some out. Among roughly 35,000 clones listed, around four fifths were seen once. Whole-study findings and limits: Expanded clones were, on average, more numerous among CD8+ T cells than CD4+. Circulating CD4+ and CD8+ T cells showed clonal expansion by week 6 at 0.1 to 3.0 mg/kg.

This clone appeared a few times. What it recognizes is unknown. This TCR was sampled from an adult with an advanced solid tumor such as melanoma, head and neck, liver or kidney cancer. This specimen was CD4+ or CD8+ T cells sorted from blood, taken in a trial of the OX40 agonist ivuxolimab.

The chain's CDR3 is CASSIGGAALNYGYTF. The CDR3 nucleotides are TGTGCCAGCAGCATTGGGGGGGCGGCTCTAAACTATGGCTACACCTTC. The chain recombines TRBV5-6 with TRBJ1-2; perhaps TRBD1 as D (6 bases). The CDR3 is 16 residues long. V was cut by 4 bases and J by 2 bases, with 18 bases left in between. From germline, CDR1 is SGHDT and CDR2 YYEEEE.